Listed here are 29 T cell receptor beta chains from one sample, sequenced in a study of cytomegalovirus exposure and HLA in healthy donors. This PCR relied on a set of 60 Vbeta primers and 13 Jbeta primers. Sequencing used immunoSEQ multiplex PCR; TCRdb keeps in-frame clones, though not all of them. The sample records about 180,000 clones, 65% to 90% being singletons. Sequencing was carried out using PBMCs. Receptors originate from a girl aged 2-10 years in good health and CMV-seropositive.

Remarks on this clone: One junction end does not reproduce the germline sequence, and a read error may be involved. This chain connects TRBV5-1 to TRBJ2-5, with 8 positions matching TRBD1. Per the germline V gene, CDR1 is SGHRS and CDR2 is YFSETQ. The CDR3 loop spans 14 amino acids. CDR3 nucleotide sequence: TGCGCCAGCAGATTGGACAGGGTCGAAGAGACCCAGTACTTC. Translation: CASRLDRVEETQYF. The variable domain in full, with the rest retrieved from reference TRBV5-1 and TRBJ2-5, is KAGVTQTPRYLIKTRGQQVTLSCSPISGHRSVSWYQQTPGQGLQFLFEYFSETQRNKGNFPGRFSGRQFSNSRSEMNVSTLELGDSALYLCASRLDRVEETQYFGPGTRLLVL.

This clone was observed once. V usage is TRBV7-2 and J usage is TRBJ1-4, with D tentatively TRBD1 (6 bases). The CDR3 is 15 amino acids. Germline CDR1 is SGHTA and CDR2 is FQGNSA. V shed 5 bases and J shed 8 bases, with 18 bases lying between them. CDR3 region: CASSGKVARGEKLFF. In nucleotides, the CDR3 is TGTGCCAGCAGCGGCAAGGTGGCAAGGGGGGAAAAACTGTTTTTT.

The rearrangement links TRBV28 to TRBJ2-5; unclear D gene. V was shortened by 4 bases and J by 2 bases, with 17 bases between the two germline ends. Germline CDR1 and CDR2: MDHEN and SYDVKM. CDR3 length: 16 residues. The CDR3 region is CASSSGNGVWQETQYF. In DNA, the CDR3 is TGTGCCAGCAGTTCCGGTAATGGAGTGTGGCAAGAGACCCAGTACTTC.

The V and J genes are TRBV28 and TRBJ2-7; 9 positions match TRBD1. Germline V lookup: CDR1 MDHEN, CDR2 SYDVKM. With 7 bases clipped from V and 1 base from J, the junction kept 8 bases outside the gene matches. This CDR3 contains 15 residues. DNA for the CDR3: TGTGCCAGCACCCTGGACAGGGGTAGGTCCTACGAGCAGTACTTC. This gives the protein CASTLDRGRSYEQYF. Complete variable domain (other parts from reference TRBV28 and TRBJ2-7): DVKVTQSSRYLVKRTGEKVFLECVQDMDHENMFWYRQDPGLGLRLIYFSYDVKMKEKGDIPEGYSVSREKKERFSLILESASTNQTSMYLCASTLDRGRSYEQYFGPGTRLTVT.

V is TRBV30 and J is TRBJ2-1, with D possibly matching TRBD2 (6 bases). V gave up 1 base and J gave up 8 bases, with 9 bases separating them. The CDR3 runs 12 residues. Germline V gene sequence: CDR1 GTSNPN, CDR2 SVGIG (reference sequence). The CDR3 DNA reads TGTGCCTGGAGTGAGTGGGGGGATGAGCAGTTCTTC. The encoded protein is CAWSEWGDEQFF. Based on the CDR3 plus reference TRBV30 and TRBJ2-1, the full variable domain is SQTIHQWPATLVQPVGSPLSLECTVEGTSNPNLYWYRQAAGRGLQLLFYSVGIGQISSEVPQNLSASRPQDRQFILSSKKLLLSDSGFYLCAWSEWGDEQFFGPGTRLTVL.

For this clone: The same CDR3 arises from other DNA sequences in this sample as well. The chain links TRBV11-2 to TRBJ2-7, with 8 bases matching TRBD2. V was clipped by 1 base and J by 2 bases; unmatched bases: 1. The length of the CDR3 is 14 residues. Germline lookup yields CDR1 SGHAT and CDR2 FQNNGV. DNA for the CDR3: TGTGCCAGCAGCTTAGCGGGAGGGCCCTACGAGCAGTACTTC. It yields the protein CASSLAGGPYEQYF.

The chain recombines TRBV2 with TRBJ2-1, with 8 bases that match TRBD1. Germline V gene lookup returns CDR1 SNHLY and CDR2 FYNNEI. The CDR3 totals 13 residues. V shed 6 bases, J shed 9 bases, and the junction held 7 bases outside the gene matches. CDR3 nucleotides: TGTGCCAGCAGCGACAGGGGTCGGGGTGAGCAGTTCTTC. This encodes CASSDRGRGEQFF. Full variable domain (outside the CDR3, taken from reference TRBV2 and TRBJ2-1): EPEVTQTPSHQVTQMGQEVILRCVPISNHLYFYWYRQILGQKVEFLVSFYNNEISEKSEIFDDQFSVERPDGSNFTLKIRSTKLEDSAMYFCASSDRGRGEQFFGPGTRLTVL.

CDR3 nucleotides: TGTGCCAGCAGCTTAGGGAGCGGGATCGGTTGGTTCTTC. Amino acid sequence: CASSLGSGIGWFF. V and J are TRBV7-9 and TRBJ2-1; 7 bases map to TRBD2. Germline V gene lookup returns CDR1 SEHNR and CDR2 FQNEAQ (reference sequence). V was clipped by 1 base and J by 15 bases; unmatched bases: 9. This CDR3 spans 13 amino acids.

This clone came up once. This chain links TRBV10-1 with TRBJ1-3; the D is unclear. The V end was cut by 4 bases, the J end by 3 bases, with 7 bases between. In germline, CDR1 is WNHNN, CDR2 SYGVQD (reference sequence). The CDR3 loop spans 13 amino acids. The CDR3 sequence: CASSATLGNTIYF. In nucleotides, the CDR3 is TGCGCCAGCAGTGCTACGCTTGGAAACACCATATATTTT.

The genes are TRBV5-4 and TRBJ1-6, with 7 bases identical to TRBD1. With V trimmed by 4 bases and J by 3 bases, 4 bases remained unmatched. Per germline, CDR1 SGHNT and CDR2 YYREEE (reference sequence). This CDR3 region has 15 residues. The CDR3 DNA sequence: TGTGCCAGCAGCGTCAGGGGGAACTATAATTCACCCCTCCACTTT. Translating gives CASSVRGNYNSPLHF.

The chain is built from TRBV2 and TRBJ1-6; tentatively, D is TRBD1 (5 bases). Germline CDR1 and CDR2: SNHLY and FYNNEI. The ends were cut back, 8 bases at V and 7 bases at J, with 12 bases in the middle. The CDR3 is 13 residues long. The CDR3 nucleotides are TGTGCCAGCTTACGACAGCTAAATTCACCCCTCCACTTT. It codes for CASLRQLNSPLHF.

This clone was counted once. J is TRBJ1-5 and V is TRBV25-1; 8 bases agree with TRBD1. The V and J ends lost 4 bases and 2 bases, in that order; junction bases with no gene match: 7. The CDR3 contains 16 residues. Germline V gene lookup returns CDR1 MGHDK and CDR2 SYGVNS. This chain's CDR3 is CASSGPTGEGNQPQHF. CDR3 bases: TGTGCCAGCAGTGGACCGACAGGGGAGGGCAATCAGCCCCAGCATTTT.

The chain joins TRBV9 to TRBJ1-2; TRBD1 matches 8 bases. The CDR3 runs to 16 residues. V dropped 2 bases and J dropped 6; count of bases not matched to a gene: 12. Germline assignment: CDR1 SGDLS and CDR2 YYNGEE. CDR3 residues: CASSVRQGREFDGYTF. The CDR3, as DNA: TGTGCCAGCAGCGTCCGACAGGGGCGAGAATTTGATGGCTACACCTTC.

The J gene is TRBJ1-2, the V gene TRBV11-3; 8 bases map to TRBD1. J gave up 2 bases and V 3 bases, and 8 bases lay outside the gene matches. CDR1 SGHNT and CDR2 YENEEA come from the germline V gene. The CDR3 has 16 residues. The CDR3 reads CASSFTGQGLNYGYTF. The CDR3 coding sequence is TGTGCCAGCAGCTTTACCGGACAGGGTCTGAACTATGGCTACACCTTC.

This clone was seen just once. The gene calls are TRBV10-3 and TRBJ2-7, with TRBD1 as a possible D gene (5 bases). Germline V gene lookup returns CDR1 ENHRY and CDR2 SYGVKD. Trimming stripped 3 bases from V and 7 bases from J, with 19 bases between. The CDR3 consists of 15 residues. The CDR3 spells CAISERAGLFGEQYF. The DNA for the CDR3 is TGTGCCATCAGTGAACGGGCAGGGCTATTCGGGGAGCAGTACTTC.

In its sample, this clone was seen a few times. The rearrangement joins TRBV2 to TRBJ1-6, with D uncertain. The CDR3 sequence is 16 residues long. Germline-derived CDR1 and CDR2 are SNHLY and FYNNEI. Between the trimmed V and J ends, which lost 7 bases and 0 bases, there was a span of 13 bases. The CDR3 spells CASTEWERSYNSPLHF. CDR3 bases: TGTGCCAGCACCGAATGGGAGCGCTCCTATAATTCACCCCTCCACTTT.

The chain is built from TRBV5-4 and TRBJ2-3, with TRBD1 as a possible D gene (6 bases). V shed 3 bases and J shed 6 bases, with 14 bases lying between them. Germline CDR1 and CDR2: SGHNT and YYREEE (reference sequence). This CDR3 is built from 14 residues. The DNA of the CDR3 is TGTGCCAGCAGCTCCCGACAGGCTGGGGATACGCAGTATTTT. Its protein product is CASSSRQAGDTQYF.

This chain joins TRBV9 and TRBJ1-1; D possibly corresponds to TRBD1 (6 bases). CDR3 length: 15 amino acids. Trimming took 4 bases from V and 5 from J, leaving 18 bases between them. Germline assignment: CDR1 SGDLS and CDR2 YYNGEE. CDR3 sequence: CASSKELQGFTEAFF. The CDR3 DNA sequence: TGTGCCAGCAGCAAAGAGCTACAGGGTTTTACTGAAGCTTTCTTT.

The chain employs TRBV5-4 and TRBJ2-7, with 11 bases identical to TRBD1. The CDR3 is 14 residues long. Germline V gives CDR1 SGHNT, CDR2 YYREEE (reference sequence). V lost 4 bases to trimming and J lost 3 bases; unmatched junction nucleotides: 3. CDR3 coding DNA: TGTGCCAGCAGCAGCGGGACAGGGGGCTACGAGCAGTACTTC. It translates to CASSSGTGGYEQYF.

The V call is TRBV30, the J call TRBJ2-4; 8 nucleotides align to TRBD1. V shed 0 bases, J shed 7 bases, and the junction held 11 bases outside the gene matches. Germline V lookup: CDR1 GTSNPN, CDR2 SVGIG (reference sequence). This CDR3 has 16 residues. The CDR3 loop is CAWSVRDRLEVNIQYF. Here the CDR3 DNA reads TGTGCCTGGAGTGTAAGGGACAGGTTGGAGGTGAACATTCAGTACTTC.

V is TRBV30 and J is TRBJ2-7, with 10 bases fitting TRBD1. There are 13 residues in the CDR3. CDR1 GTSNPN and CDR2 SVGIG come from the germline V gene (reference sequence). The trim removed 4 bases at V and 9 bases at J, leaving 9 bases unmatched. In DNA form, the CDR3 reads TGTGCCTGGACCCGGGACAGGGGTTTCGGGCAGTACTTC. Translation: CAWTRDRGFGQYF.

The rearrangement joins TRBV6-1 to TRBJ1-2; TRBD1 aligns across 7 bases. The junction had 6 bases not matched to a gene; V was cut back by 1 base and J by 7 bases. This CDR3 contains 14 residues. In germline, CDR1 is MNHNS, CDR2 SASEGT. Here the CDR3 reads CASSEVDRACGYTF. CDR3 nucleotide sequence: TGTGCCAGCAGTGAAGTCGACAGGGCGTGTGGCTACACCTTC.

The chain carries TRBV27 and TRBJ2-3; TRBD2 agrees at 11 bases. The CDR3 is 17 residues long. The J segment lost 5 bases and the V segment lost 8 bases, leaving 15 bases of the junction unmatched. Germline loops: CDR1 MNHEY, CDR2 SMNVEV (reference sequence). The CDR3 sequence: CASGTVPGLAEVDTQYF. DNA for the CDR3: TGTGCCAGCGGAACAGTGCCGGGACTAGCGGAGGTAGATACGCAGTATTTT.

The chain recombines TRBV6-5 with TRBJ1-1, with 9 bases matching TRBD1. Losses at the gene ends were 6 bases for V and 11 bases for J; bases not matched to a gene: 7. The CDR3 is 12 residues long. CDR1 and CDR2 from the germline V gene are MNHEY and SVGAGI. The CDR3 spells CASSDNRGQAFF. The CDR3 DNA reads TGTGCCAGCAGCGATAACAGGGGGCAGGCTTTCTTT.

This chain uses TRBV10-3 with TRBJ1-4; 10 nucleotides align to TRBD1. Germline V gene lookup returns CDR1 ENHRY and CDR2 SYGVKD. The CDR3 consists of 15 residues. The trim removed 4 bases at V and 6 bases at J, leaving 5 bases unmatched. The CDR3: CAISGSGTGDEKLFF. In nucleotides, the CDR3 is TGTGCCATCAGTGGATCCGGGACAGGGGATGAAAAACTGTTTTTT.

The chain joins TRBV11-1 to TRBJ2-1; a weak D match, TRBD2 (6 bases). CDR3 length: 13 amino acids. Germline values: CDR1 SGHAT, CDR2 FQDESV (reference sequence). V shed 5 bases and J shed 8 bases, with 13 bases lying between them. The CDR3 region is CASSLDYSYEQFF. CDR3 sequence (DNA): TGTGCCAGCAGCCTGGACTACAGCTATGAGCAGTTCTTC.

The CDR3 nucleotides are TGTGCCAGCAGTGAATTCGGAAGGGGGACAGGGCTTAATTCACCCCTCCACTTT. Translating it yields CASSEFGRGTGLNSPLHF. J is TRBJ1-6 and V is TRBV25-1; TRBD1 agrees at 9 bases. This CDR3 comprises 18 residues. J gave up 6 bases and V 1 base, and 10 bases lay outside the gene matches. Per germline, CDR1 MGHDK and CDR2 SYGVNS.

V is TRBV5-1 and J is TRBJ2-6; 7 bases agree with TRBD2. From germline, CDR1 is SGHRS and CDR2 YFSETQ. CDR3 length: 17 residues. V was pared by 0 bases and J by 0 bases, with 3 bases of the junction left unmatched. The CDR3 DNA follows: TGCGCCAGCAGCTTGGAAGGCGGGAGCTCTGGGGCCAACGTCCTGACTTTC. It yields the protein CASSLEGGSSGANVLTF.

The chain links TRBV14 to TRBJ2-7, with a possible D match to TRBD1 (5 bases). V was shortened by 3 bases and J by 6 bases, with 12 bases between the two germline ends. The CDR3 is 13 amino acids. Germline CDR1 is SGHDN and CDR2 is FVKESK. The CDR3, as DNA: TGTGCCAGCAGCCACCTATGGGGCCGCGAGCAGTACTTC. Its translation: CASSHLWGREQYF.